This T cell receptor beta chain was obtained from a study of a mutant IDH1 vaccine in newly diagnosed glioma (dated by TCRdb to the early 2020s). In terms of the full investigation: Vaccination started 4-6 weeks after radiotherapy alone, or was given together with temozolomide cycles in the groups whose treatment included chemotherapy. Of the 32 patients who were treated, about 60% were male and roughly 38% were female, and the mean age was about 40 years. Prior to enrollment, patients had been given standard therapy consisting of radiotherapy alone, temozolomide alone, or radiochemotherapy with temozolomide, with the combination given to most patients. Visit V12 was the week-35 safety follow-up and visit V13 was the week-47 end of study. Peripheral blood was drawn at six visits: V03 (baseline), V05, V07, V10, V12 and V13. Longitudinal TCRB deep sequencing was done for 25 to 30 treated patients, wherever samples were available for exploratory analyses. Paper-wide results and their limitations: The authors noted that analyses of patient blood samples could not be reproduced because of sample limitations. PBMC samples for TCRB deep sequencing were selected based on availability. Immune responses induced by the vaccine were seen in more than 85% of patients across multiple MHC alleles. Pseudoprogression seemed to be unrelated to changes in the top peripheral T cell clonotypes found by TCRB sequencing.

V is shortened by 3 bases, J by 3 bases, and the region joining them spans 18 bases. CDR1 and CDR2, per the germline V gene, are SGHDT and YYEEEE. Inclusive of the bounding cysteine and phenylalanine, the CDR3 is 16 residues long. CDR3 DNA only is kept here, 48 bases in frame from base 1. Details on this clone: It lacks a known antigen. Base quality data are lacking; no much larger clone is found one base away.

Receptor libraries were prepared by the immunoSEQ multiplex PCR assay. The hsTCRB Kit was used according to the manufacturer's protocol to amplify rearranged TCR beta chain sequences. An Illumina MiSeq was used to sequence the TCRB libraries. On the study's bioinformatics: Demultiplexing, trimming and gene mapping were performed with the kit vendor's proprietary platform. TCRdb re-hosts the immuneACCESS table, in-frame sequences only. Its copies lack some clones; in the studies checked, an unresolved V gene accounts for under half of them, and the cause for the rest is not known. That table is the source of V, J and clone size, and D and trimming were worked out from the DNA. This sample has around 44,000 clones in its table, and around four fifths of those were observed once. The ten largest clones represent roughly 6.8% of the sample. According to the study, the label for this sample's time point signals: week 35, safety follow-up. Every vaccine dose consisted of 300 ug of a 20-mer mutant IDH1 peptide in Montanide, administered subcutaneously together with topical imiquimod. Eight vaccinations were administered to patients in weeks 1, 3, 5, 7, 11, 15, 19 and 23, corresponding to visits V03 through V10. All donors had newly diagnosed IDH1-mutant astrocytomas of WHO grade 3 or 4 that showed loss of nuclear ATRX. The samples were drawn from NOA16, a multicentre, single-arm, open-label phase I trial in Germany that tested a mutant IDH1 peptide vaccine in humans for the first time. Genomic DNA for TCRB sequencing was extracted from EDTA blood using the DNeasy Blood and Tissue Kit.

This receptor chain uses TRBV5-6 and TRBJ1-2, with the D gene too uncertain to name. This TCR was sampled from a middle-aged man with glioma. The source was PBMCs, collected from a glioma patient whose treatment included an IDH1 peptide vaccine. The DNA reads as follows: TGTGCCAGCAGCTCGGCGGGCCGGGCGAGACACTATGGCTACACCTTC. It translates to CASSSAGRARHYGYTF.